The 27 T cell receptor beta chains below were found in one sample sequenced in a study of CD8 T cells in ankylosing spondylitis. The study, taken as a whole, reports: Within ankylosing spondylitis blood, a TCR beta motif made up of seven to nine highly homologous variants appeared to be characteristic.

No antigen has been assigned to these receptors. TCRdb analysed the 5' RACE reads with MiXCR anew, one entry per CDR3 protein. This repertoire shows about 800,000 distinct CDR3 sequences, approximately 10% found once; its top ten account for roughly 0.51%. Sequencing used blood, either unsorted or a sorted T cell fraction (not recorded which). These receptors originate from a male donor with ankylosing spondylitis.

The sample holds a few counts of this clonotype. The chain carries TRBV28 and TRBJ2-1, with 11 positions matching TRBD2. Germline CDR1 MDHEN, CDR2 SYDVKM. The V segment lost 4 bases and the J segment 7 bases; nucleotides outside the gene matches: 3. The CDR3 covers 14 residues. CDR3 sequence reads: CASSSPSGRNEQFF. The CDR3 nucleotides are TGTGCCAGCAGTTCCCCTAGCGGGAGGAATGAGCAGTTCTTC.

This clonotype was seen many times. The chain recombines TRBV4-2 with TRBJ2-1; tentatively, D is TRBD1 (6 bases). The length of the CDR3 is 14 residues. V lost 4 bases and J 7 bases, leaving 14 bases between the germline ends. The germline V gene encodes CDR1 LGHNA and CDR2 YNFKEQ. CDR3 DNA sequence: TGTGCCAGCAGCCGAGGGGGACCCTTGAATGAGCAGTTCTTC. It encodes CASSRGGPLNEQFF.

This clonotype was picked up a small number of times. The chain couples TRBV5-1 to TRBJ1-4; 7 bases line up with TRBD1. Germline loops: CDR1 SGHRS, CDR2 YFSETQ. This CDR3 region has 15 residues. Unmatched junction bases numbered 1, after V lost 2 bases and J lost 0 bases. DNA of the CDR3: TGCGCCAGCAGCTTCGGGACAGCAACTAATGAAAAACTGTTTTTT. This codes for CASSFGTATNEKLFF.

J is TRBJ2-1 and V is TRBV20-1; D is uncertain. The CDR3 covers 15 residues. The ends were cut back, 3 bases at V and 2 bases at J, with 14 bases in the middle. CDR1 is DFQATT and CDR2 is SNEGSKA in the germline V gene (reference sequence). CDR3 sequence: CSASLPSPPYNEQFF. The CDR3 bases are TGCAGTGCTAGCCTACCTAGTCCCCCCTACAATGAGCAGTTCTTC.

This clonotype was counted between two and nine times. A junction boundary mismatches the germline segment, possibly from a read error. The chain has TRBV20-1 and TRBJ1-2; no reliable D call. From germline, CDR1 is DFQATT and CDR2 SNEGSKA (reference sequence). The CDR3 has 10 amino acids. This CDR3 is CSARGGGYTF. The CDR3 DNA sequence: TGCAGTGCGAGAGGAGGGGGCTACACCTTC.

This clonotype showed up just a few times. This chain uses TRBV2 with TRBJ2-7, with D perhaps matching TRBD1 (6 bases). This CDR3 contains 16 residues. Germline V gene data show CDR1 as SNHLY and CDR2 as FYNNEI. Trimming took off 1 base at V and 4 bases at J, with 17 bases between the two ends. CDR3 coding DNA: TGTGCCAGCAGTGAAGAGGACAGTTCGAGTGGTTACGAGCAGTACTTC. This sequence encodes CASSEEDSSSGYEQYF.

This clonotype was counted only a few times. CDR3 protein: CSATLRARILSYNEQFF. In nucleotides, the CDR3 is TGCAGCGCGACGCTGAGGGCGCGGATTCTCTCCTACAATGAGCAGTTCTTC. The J gene is TRBJ2-1, the V gene TRBV29-1; D may be TRBD2 (5 bases). Between the trimmed V and J ends, which lost 7 bases and 0 bases, there was a span of 22 bases. CDR1 is SQVTM, CDR2 ANQGSEA, per germline. This CDR3 comprises 17 residues.

The chain carries TRBV10-3 and TRBJ1-1, with 7 bases that match TRBD1. V shed 6 bases, J shed 0 bases, and the junction held 1 base outside the gene matches. This CDR3 is 13 amino acids long. CDR1 is ENHRY, CDR2 SYGVKD, per germline. The CDR3 is CAISQGVNTEAFF. As DNA, the CDR3 is TGTGCCATCAGCCAGGGGGTGAACACTGAAGCTTTCTTT.

This chain links TRBV6-1 with TRBJ2-7, with TRBD2 matching 11 bases. Germline CDR1 is MNHNS and CDR2 is SASEGT. V shed 8 bases and J 2 bases; nucleotides not matched to a gene: 5. CDR3 length: 14 residues. CDR3 bases: TGTGCCAGCGTCGTTAGCGGGAGGGCCTACGAGCAGTACTTC. Amino acids: CASVVSGRAYEQYF.

The V and J genes are TRBV6-1 and TRBJ1-2; possible D gene TRBD1, 5 bases. The germline CDR1 and CDR2 sequences are MNHNS and SASEGT. The CDR3 is made up of 14 amino acids. V was pared by 5 bases and J by 7 bases, with 17 bases between. CDR3 region: CASSPGADRRGYTF. CDR3 nucleotides: TGTGCCAGCAGTCCCGGGGCCGACAGACGTGGCTACACCTTC.

The chain links TRBV9 to TRBJ2-3; D call uncertain. Between the trimmed V and J ends, which lost 0 bases and 2 bases, there was a span of 13 bases. This CDR3 contains 16 residues. Germline CDR1 SGDLS, CDR2 YYNGEE. CDR3 in DNA: TGTGCCAGCAGCGTAGGTTATGGCGTGTTCACAGATACGCAGTATTTT. It translates to CASSVGYGVFTDTQYF.

This clonotype came up a few times. The J gene is TRBJ2-3, the V gene TRBV7-2, with D unresolved. Germline V CDR1 and CDR2: SGHTA, FQGNSA. The CDR3 contains 13 residues. V lost 5 bases, J lost 1 base, and 7 bases lay in between. CDR3 sequence (DNA): TGTGCCAGCAGCATTCGACGCACAGATACGCAGTATTTT. Protein product: CASSIRRTDTQYF.

CDR3 residues: CASSFYSGGGTGELFF. In DNA, the CDR3 is TGCGCCAGCAGCTTTTATTCTGGAGGGGGCACCGGGGAGCTGTTTTTT. This chain joins TRBV5-1 and TRBJ2-2; D tentatively fits TRBD1 or TRBD2 (6 bases each). The V gene's germline CDR1 is SGHRS and CDR2 YFSETQ. CDR3 length: 16 residues. V was shortened by 2 bases and J by 4 bases, with 15 bases between the two germline ends. Full variable domain (rest looked up from reference TRBV5-1 and TRBJ2-2): KAGVTQTPRYLIKTRGQQVTLSCSPISGHRSVSWYQQTPGQGLQFLFEYFSETQRNKGNFPGRFSGRQFSNSRSEMNVSTLELGDSALYLCASSFYSGGGTGELFFGEGSRLTVL.

V usage is TRBV29-1 and J usage is TRBJ1-1, with a tentative D call TRBD1 (6 bases). V lost 1 base, J lost 0 bases, and 12 bases lay in between. Germline assignment: CDR1 SQVTM and CDR2 ANQGSEA. This CDR3 has 15 amino acids. CDR3 sequence (DNA): TGCAGCGTTGAAGTCAGGGGCCGTATGAACACTGAAGCTTTCTTT. Its translation is CSVEVRGRMNTEAFF.

This clonotype was observed at least ten times. The rearrangement uses TRBV7-2 and TRBJ1-6; D is perhaps TRBD1 (5 bases). V dropped 5 bases and J dropped 15 bases, with 20 bases sitting between them. Germline V gives CDR1 SGHTA, CDR2 FQGNSA. This CDR3 has 14 amino acids. The CDR3 DNA is TGTGCCAGCAGCCTCGAGGCAGGGCATAAGAGCCTCCACTTT. Protein sequence: CASSLEAGHKSLHF.

CDR3 DNA sequence: TGTGCCAGCAGTGAAGAACAGGGGTTCAATCAGCCCCAGCATTTT. It codes for CASSEEQGFNQPQHF. The chain links TRBV2 to TRBJ1-5; 7 bases agree with TRBD1. Germline V lookup: CDR1 SNHLY, CDR2 FYNNEI. The V gene end was trimmed by 1 base and the J gene end by 3 bases; junction bases not matched to a gene: 3. This CDR3 spans 15 amino acids.

V and J are TRBV7-2 and TRBJ1-2; the D is unclear. Germline V gene sequence: CDR1 SGHTA, CDR2 FQGNSA. The V and J ends lost 5 bases and 8 bases respectively, with 12 bases between them. This CDR3 is built from 12 residues. CDR3 nucleotide sequence: TGTGCCAGCAGCCCCTCGACAACCGGCTACACCTTC. Its translation: CASSPSTTGYTF. The full variable domain, its missing parts supplied by reference TRBV7-2 and TRBJ1-2, is GAGVSQSPSNKVTEKGKDVELRCDPISGHTALYWYRQSLGQGLEFLIYFQGNSAPDKSGLPSDRFSAERTGGSVSTLTIQRTQQEDSAVYLCASSPSTTGYTFGSGTRLTVV.

Only a few counts were recorded for this clonotype. V and J are TRBV6-1 and TRBJ1-1, with unresolved D. CDR1 and CDR2 (germline): MNHNS, SASEGT. V lost 7 bases and J 8 bases, leaving 11 bases between the germline ends. The CDR3 is 11 residues long. CDR3 protein: CASTDGSEAFF. The CDR3, as DNA: TGTGCCAGCACTGACGGCTCGGAAGCTTTCTTT.

The CDR3, as DNA: TGTGCCAGCAGCCGAGGGTACGCTGAAGCTTTCTTT. Protein product: CASSRGYAEAFF. The chain couples TRBV9 to TRBJ1-1; D is unresolved. The CDR3 length is 12 residues. V was cut by 4 bases and J by 6 bases, with 10 bases left in between. Looked up from germline, CDR1 is SGDLS and CDR2 is YYNGEE.

This clonotype was observed a few times. The chain has TRBV7-2 and TRBJ1-4; 10 bases are shared with TRBD1. The CDR3 spans 17 residues. With 5 bases clipped from V and 2 bases from J, the junction kept 8 bases outside the gene matches. Germline-derived CDR1 and CDR2 are SGHTA and FQGNSA. In DNA, the CDR3 is TGTGCCAGCAGCCCCGGGACAGGGGTTTCCACTAATGAAAAACTGTTTTTT. This codes for CASSPGTGVSTNEKLFF.

This clonotype has a handful of counts. The genes are TRBV20-1 and TRBJ2-7; D is unclear. The CDR3 totals 13 residues. Trimming took 3 bases from V and 2 from J, leaving 11 bases between them. CDR1 and CDR2 (germline): DFQATT, SNEGSKA (reference sequence). The CDR3 here is CSASGGRAYEQYF. The CDR3 DNA is TGCAGTGCTAGTGGCGGTAGAGCCTACGAGCAGTACTTC.

This clonotype has more than one count but fewer than ten. The chain links TRBV27 to TRBJ2-1; TRBD2 aligns across 12 bases. Germline V gives CDR1 MNHEY, CDR2 SMNVEV (reference sequence). CDR3 length: 17 residues. V was pared by 7 bases and J by 9 bases, with 16 bases of the junction left unmatched. The CDR3 nucleotides read TGTGCCAGCATCCCCCGGAGGGCTAGCGGGAGGGGTGTTGAGCAGTTCTTC. Protein sequence: CASIPRRASGRGVEQFF.

This clonotype was recorded a few times. The chain links TRBV7-2 to TRBJ1-4; D remains ambiguous. CDR1 and CDR2 from the germline V gene are SGHTA and FQGNSA. This CDR3 has 14 amino acids. With 1 base removed from V and 5 bases from J, the gap between germline ends came to 8 bases. The CDR3 DNA is TGTGCCAGCAGCTTAGGACAAGTCAATGAAAAACTGTTTTTT. Its protein is CASSLGQVNEKLFF.

The rearrangement joins TRBV4-2 to TRBJ1-2; D not certain. The CDR3 runs 16 residues. Trimming removed 0 bases at V and 0 bases at J, with 11 bases between. Per germline, CDR1 LGHNA and CDR2 YNFKEQ. Here the CDR3 DNA reads TGTGCCAGCAGCCAAGAGTGGGCAGAAACTAACTATGGCTACACCTTC. The encoded protein is CASSQEWAETNYGYTF.

This chain links TRBV6-2 or TRBV6-3 with TRBJ1-2; D is unresolved. This CDR3 comprises 12 residues. From germline, CDR1 is MNHEY and CDR2 SVGEGT. The V gene lost 1 base and the J gene lost 2 bases, with 2 bases spanning the gap. The CDR3 loop is CASSYWNYGYTF. The CDR3, as DNA: TGTGCCAGCAGTTACTGGAACTATGGCTACACCTTC.

Ten or more counts support this clonotype. The chain carries TRBV12-3 or TRBV12-4 and TRBJ2-5; the D is unclear. Trimming stripped 3 bases from V and 1 base from J, with 6 bases between. The CDR3 is made up of 13 amino acids. The DNA for the CDR3 is TGTGCCAGCAGTTTTCCCCCCCAAGAGACCCAGTACTTC. Amino acid sequence: CASSFPPQETQYF.

The rearrangement joins TRBV5-1 to TRBJ2-5, with 7 nucleotides matching TRBD2. Germline-derived CDR1 and CDR2 are SGHRS and YFSETQ. Germline trimming cut 4 bases from V and 2 bases from J; bases unmatched to any gene: 5. This CDR3 is 14 amino acids long. As DNA, the CDR3 is TGCGCCAGCAGCCGGGGGGAGCCACAAGAGACCCAGTACTTC. Encoded protein: CASSRGEPQETQYF.